Listed below are T cell receptor beta chains from one sample, sequenced in a study of PD-1 blockade in mismatch repair-deficient tumors. Produced via immunoSEQ multiplex PCR; TCRdb's table is partial and in-frame only. The sample records 15,000 to 25,000 clones, about 80% being singletons. The sequencing here drew on PBMCs, taken 52 weeks after starting pembrolizumab. The origin of the receptors is an adult with mismatch repair-deficient cancer. Each CDR3 is given with its conserved first and last residue. A D gene is named only where the DNA matches it firmly. Rows give clone size only sometimes, using once, few, many, or a class for an expanded clone.

size,J,V,D,CDR3,DNA
NA,TRBJ2-1,TRBV4-1,TRBD2,CASSPSGLAYNEQFF,TGCGCCAGCAGCCCATCGGGACTAGCGTACAATGAGCAGTTCTTC
NA,TRBJ1-2,TRBV18,TRBD1,CASSPEQGSASYGYTF,TGTGCCAGCTCACCCGAACAGGGGTCGGCGTCCTATGGCTACACCTTC
NA,TRBJ2-7,TRBV7-3,NA,CASSKQGNSYEQYF,TGTGCCAGCAGCAAACAGGGTAACTCCTACGAGCAGTACTTC
NA,TRBJ1-1,TRBV7-9,NA,CASSLLGGATEAFF,TGTGCCAGCAGCTTATTAGGGGGGGCTACTGAAGCTTTCTTT
NA,TRBJ2-3,TRBV28,TRBD2,CASSLAGESTDTQYF,TGTGCCAGCAGTTTAGCGGGAGAGAGTACAGATACGCAGTATTTT
NA,TRBJ2-5,TRBV28,NA,CASSSQHRDFQETQYF,TGTGCCAGCAGTTCGCAACACCGGGACTTCCAAGAGACCCAGTACTTC
NA,TRBJ2-7,TRBV25-1,TRBD2,CASSLAGDEQYF,TGTGCCAGCAGCTTAGCGGGAGACGAGCAGTACTTC
NA,TRBJ2-7,TRBV7-2,NA,CASSLRDTLPGEQYF,TGTGCCAGCAGCCTCCGGGACACTCTCCCGGGTGAGCAGTACTTC
few,TRBJ2-7,TRBV9,TRBD2,CASSVGGGPYEQYF,TGTGCCAGCAGCGTGGGGGGAGGGCCTTACGAGCAGTACTTC
NA,TRBJ2-2,TRBV28,TRBD2,CASSPSGRVRGELFF,TGTGCCAGCTCCCCTAGCGGGAGGGTTAGGGGGGAGCTGTTTTTT
NA,TRBJ2-7,TRBV28,NA,CASRDGRLTGTYEQYF,TGTGCCAGCAGAGATGGGAGGTTGACGGGTACCTACGAGCAGTACTTC
NA,TRBJ1-1,TRBV28,NA,CASSKDTVNTEAFF,TGTGCCAGCAGTAAGGACACAGTGAACACTGAAGCTTTCTTT
NA,TRBJ2-2,TRBV28,NA,CASSLAGTGELFF,TGTGCCAGCAGTTTAGCGGGGACCGGGGAGCTGTTTTTT
NA,TRBJ2-1,TRBV6-1,NA,CASSERNEQFF,TGTGCCAGCAGTGAACGGAATGAGCAGTTCTTC
NA,TRBJ2-2,TRBV11-2,NA,CASSFPLGAGVGTGELFF,TGTGCCAGCAGCTTTCCCTTGGGGGCGGGAGTCGGCACCGGGGAGCTGTTTTTT
NA,TRBJ2-1,TRBV6-5,TRBD2,CASSLREPGSNEQFF,TGTGCCAGCAGCCTGCGGGAGCCGGGTTCCAATGAGCAGTTCTTC
NA,TRBJ2-7,TRBV6-4,NA,CASSDSPPRGSSYEQYF,TGTGCCAGCAGTGACTCTCCTCCGCGGGGAAGCTCCTACGAGCAGTACTTC
NA,TRBJ2-3,TRBV29-1,TRBD1,CSAPTGAGTDTQYF,TGCAGCGCCCCGACAGGGGCGGGCACAGATACGCAGTATTTT
NA,TRBJ2-7,TRBV2,NA,CASSEAGLQGYEQYF,TGTGCCAGCAGTGAAGCGGGACTCCAAGGCTACGAGCAGTACTTC
NA,TRBJ1-2,TRBV29-1,TRBD1,CSVRKQGASYGYTF,TGCAGCGTCCGGAAACAGGGGGCAAGCTATGGCTACACCTTC
NA,TRBJ1-2,TRBV9,NA,CASSVVTGMDGYTF,TGTGCCAGCAGCGTAGTTACAGGGATGGATGGCTACACCTTC
NA,TRBJ2-7,TRBV7-9,NA,CASSLAQGYEQYF,TGTGCCAGCAGCTTAGCCCAGGGCTACGAGCAGTACTTC
NA,TRBJ1-1,TRBV30,TRBD1,CACGTGGLNTEAFF,TGTGCCTGCGGGACAGGGGGCTTGAACACTGAAGCTTTCTTT
once,TRBJ2-2,TRBV5-1,TRBD1,CASSPSGQGAPGELFF,TGCGCCAGCAGCCCATCAGGACAGGGGGCACCCGGGGAGCTGTTTTTT
NA,TRBJ1-5,TRBV10-3,NA,CAISPGGSNQPQHF,TGTGCCATCAGCCCGGGGGGTAGCAATCAGCCCCAGCATTTT
NA,TRBJ2-1,TRBV7-8,TRBD1,CASSFRGQDYNEQFF,TGTGCCAGCAGCTTTCGGGGACAGGACTACAATGAGCAGTTCTTC
NA,TRBJ1-1,TRBV9,NA,CASSVGSGWGEYTEAFF,TGTGCCAGCAGCGTAGGTAGCGGATGGGGAGAGTACACTGAAGCTTTCTTT
few,TRBJ2-7,TRBV27,TRBD2,CASSFGGLEVYEQYF,TGTGCCAGCAGTTTCGGGGGACTAGAGGTGTACGAGCAGTACTTC
NA,TRBJ2-4,TRBV28,TRBD2,CASSPLTAGVREGYF,TGTGCCAGCAGTCCTCTAACAGCGGGAGTGAGGGAGGGGTACTTC
once,TRBJ1-4,TRBV19,NA,CASSIPGKGEKLFF,TGTGCCAGTAGTATTCCCGGGAAAGGTGAAAAACTGTTTTTT
NA,TRBJ2-5,TRBV7-2,TRBD2,CASSLLFAGAGGETQYF,TGTGCCAGCAGCTTACTGTTCGCGGGAGCTGGGGGGGAGACCCAGTACTTC
NA,TRBJ2-5,TRBV28,NA,CASSLRGGTVKETQYF,TGTGCCAGCAGTTTAAGGGGGGGTACAGTTAAAGAGACCCAGTACTTC
NA,TRBJ1-2,TRBV19,TRBD1,CASSTAGQGALLAF,TGTGCCAGTAGTACGGCGGGACAGGGGGCCCTATTAGCCTTC
NA,TRBJ1-1,TRBV27,NA,CASRPEGQLRGTEAFF,TGTGCCAGCCGCCCAGAGGGACAACTCCGAGGGACTGAAGCTTTCTTT
once,TRBJ2-1,TRBV27,NA,CASSLRGREDNEQFF,TGTGCCAGCAGTTTGCGAGGGAGAGAGGACAATGAGCAGTTCTTC
NA,TRBJ2-5,TRBV30,TRBD1,CAWRKQGGETQYF,TGTGCCTGGAGAAAACAGGGGGGCGAGACCCAGTACTTC
NA,TRBJ1-4,TRBV19,NA,CASSIRLRNEKLFF,TGTGCCAGTAGTATTAGACTGCGTAATGAAAAACTGTTTTTT
NA,TRBJ1-2,TRBV7-3,NA,CASSLTESGGYTF,TGTGCCAGCAGCTTAACGGAGTCGGGAGGCTACACCTTC
NA,TRBJ1-2,TRBV7-2,NA,CASSSLLDKGYTF,TGTGCCAGCAGCTCCCTCCTTGACAAAGGCTACACCTTC
NA,TRBJ1-4,TRBV4-2,TRBD1,CASSLTGTGNEKLFF,TGTGCCAGCAGCCTAACCGGGACAGGGAATGAAAAACTGTTTTTT
NA,TRBJ2-7,TRBV5-4,TRBD1,CASSLEGGAWEQYF,TGTGCCAGCAGCTTGGAAGGGGGCGCGTGGGAGCAGTACTTC
once,TRBJ2-7,TRBV19,NA,CASSRGYLYEQYF,TGTGCCAGTAGTCGCGGGTATCTCTACGAGCAGTACTTC
NA,TRBJ2-1,TRBV5-1,TRBD2,CASSLATSGRSSYNEQFF,TGCGCCAGCAGCTTGGCGACTAGCGGGCGGAGCTCCTACAATGAGCAGTTCTTC
once,TRBJ2-2,TRBV11-2,TRBD2,CASSLARTSGRAGELFF,TGTGCCAGCAGCTTAGCTAGGACTAGCGGGAGGGCCGGGGAGCTGTTTTTT
once,TRBJ1-1,TRBV27,NA,CASSNPAGGNTEAFF,TGTGCCAGCAGCAACCCCGCGGGGGGGAACACTGAAGCTTTCTTT
NA,TRBJ2-3,TRBV5-1,TRBD1,CASSGQGSTDTQYF,TGCGCCAGCAGCGGACAGGGGAGCACAGATACGCAGTATTTT
NA,TRBJ1-3,TRBV25-1,TRBD1,CASSGQSSTIYF,TGTGCCAGTTCGGGACAGTCCTCCACCATATATTTT
NA,TRBJ1-5,TRBV5-5,TRBD1,CASSSTGALTQPQHF,TGTGCCAGCAGCTCGACAGGGGCTCTAACTCAGCCCCAGCATTTT
NA,TRBJ2-2,TRBV25-1,NA,CASSADRLFNTGELFF,TGTGCCAGCAGTGCCGACAGGCTATTTAACACCGGGGAGCTGTTTTTT
NA,TRBJ1-2,TRBV5-4,NA,CASSREGVGLYGYTF,TGTGCCAGCAGCCGCGAAGGGGTGGGGCTTTATGGCTACACCTTC
NA,TRBJ1-1,TRBV9,NA,CASSPRQEMNTEAFF,TGTGCCAGCAGCCCCAGACAGGAGATGAACACTGAAGCTTTCTTT
NA,TRBJ2-1,TRBV28,TRBD2,CASRDPRDYYNEQFF,TGTGCCAGCAGGGACCCCCGGGACTACTACAATGAGCAGTTCTTC
NA,TRBJ1-1,TRBV25-1,NA,CASSDPGRGNTEAFF,TGTGCCAGCAGTGACCCCGGACGGGGGAACACTGAAGCTTTCTTT
NA,TRBJ1-1,TRBV28,NA,CASSLSRGGGRKAFF,TGTGCCAGCAGTTTATCCAGAGGGGGTGGTCGTAAAGCTTTCTTT
NA,TRBJ2-5,TRBV7-3,NA,CASSLRGVESQYF,TGTGCCAGCAGCTTACGGGGAGTGGAGAGCCAGTACTTC
few,TRBJ2-7,TRBV15,TRBD1,CATSVGTGYTYEQYF,TGTGCCACCAGCGTCGGGACAGGGTATACCTACGAGCAGTACTTC
NA,TRBJ1-5,TRBV28,NA,CASSLLVTGEYNQPQHF,TGTGCCAGCAGTTTATTAGTTACCGGGGAATACAATCAGCCCCAGCATTTT
few,TRBJ2-7,TRBV6-5,NA,CASASRSYEQYF,TGTGCCAGTGCTTCGAGATCCTACGAGCAGTACTTC
NA,TRBJ1-6,TRBV27,TRBD1,CATRTGYNSPLHF,TGTGCCACCCGGACAGGTTATAATTCACCCCTCCACTTT
once,TRBJ2-3,TRBV18,NA,CASSRTGAGSTDTQYF,TGTGCCAGCTCACGCACGGGCGCAGGGAGCACAGATACGCAGTATTTT